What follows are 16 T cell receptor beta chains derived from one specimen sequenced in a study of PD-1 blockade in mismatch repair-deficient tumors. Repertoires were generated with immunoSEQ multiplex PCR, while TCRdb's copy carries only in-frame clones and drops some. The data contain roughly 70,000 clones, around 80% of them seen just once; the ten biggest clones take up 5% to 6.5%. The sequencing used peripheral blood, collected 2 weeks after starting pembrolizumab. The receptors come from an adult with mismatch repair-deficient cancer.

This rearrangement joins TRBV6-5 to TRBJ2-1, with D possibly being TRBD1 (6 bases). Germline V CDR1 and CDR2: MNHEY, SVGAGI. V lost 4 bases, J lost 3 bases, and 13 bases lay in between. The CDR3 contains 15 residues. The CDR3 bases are TGTGCCAGCAGTTCCCTACAGGGAAGCTACAATGAGCAGTTCTTC. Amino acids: CASSSLQGSYNEQFF.

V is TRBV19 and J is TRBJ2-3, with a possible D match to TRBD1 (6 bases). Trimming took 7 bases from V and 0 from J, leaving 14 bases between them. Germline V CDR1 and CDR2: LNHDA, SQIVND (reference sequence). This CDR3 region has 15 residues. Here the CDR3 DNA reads TGTGCCAGTATGCCCGCAGGGGCTAGCACAGATACGCAGTATTTT. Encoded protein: CASMPAGASTDTQYF.

The CDR3 nucleotides read TGTGCCAGCAGTCGACTAGCGGGAGTGGCAGATACGCAGTATTTT. As protein: CASSRLAGVADTQYF. The V call is TRBV6-6, the J call TRBJ2-3; 12 bases line up with TRBD2. The CDR3 is made up of 15 amino acids. From germline, CDR1 is MNHNY and CDR2 SVGAGI (reference sequence). J gave up 4 bases and V 5 bases, and 4 bases lay outside the gene matches.

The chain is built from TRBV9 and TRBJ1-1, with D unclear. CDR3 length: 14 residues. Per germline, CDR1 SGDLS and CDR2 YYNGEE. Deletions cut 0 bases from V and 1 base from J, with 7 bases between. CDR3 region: CASSVGLKNTEAFF. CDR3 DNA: TGTGCCAGCAGCGTAGGACTGAAGAACACTGAAGCTTTCTTT.

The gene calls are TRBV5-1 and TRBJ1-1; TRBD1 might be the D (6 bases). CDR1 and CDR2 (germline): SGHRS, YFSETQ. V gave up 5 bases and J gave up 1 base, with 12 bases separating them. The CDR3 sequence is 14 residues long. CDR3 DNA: TGCGCCAGCAGTCCACAGGGAGGGAACACTGAAGCTTTCTTT. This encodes CASSPQGGNTEAFF.

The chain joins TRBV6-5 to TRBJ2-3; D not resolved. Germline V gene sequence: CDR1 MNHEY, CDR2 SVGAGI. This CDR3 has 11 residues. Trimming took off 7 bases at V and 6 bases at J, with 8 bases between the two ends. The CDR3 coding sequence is TGTGCCAGCACCGCGTCTGATACGCAGTATTTT. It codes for CASTASDTQYF.

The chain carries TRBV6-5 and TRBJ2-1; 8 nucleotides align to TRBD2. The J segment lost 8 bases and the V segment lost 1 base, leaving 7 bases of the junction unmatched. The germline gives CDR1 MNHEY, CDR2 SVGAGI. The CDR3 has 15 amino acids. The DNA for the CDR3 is TGTGCCAGCAGTTACTGGGCGGGAGGTACGGATGAGCAGTTCTTC. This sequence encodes CASSYWAGGTDEQFF.

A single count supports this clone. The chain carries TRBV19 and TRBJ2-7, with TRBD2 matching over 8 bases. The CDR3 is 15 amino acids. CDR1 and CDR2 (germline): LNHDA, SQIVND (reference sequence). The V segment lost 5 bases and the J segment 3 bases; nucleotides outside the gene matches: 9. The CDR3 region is CASSPSGSAHYEQYF. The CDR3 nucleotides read TGTGCCAGTAGTCCGAGCGGGAGCGCGCACTACGAGCAGTACTTC.

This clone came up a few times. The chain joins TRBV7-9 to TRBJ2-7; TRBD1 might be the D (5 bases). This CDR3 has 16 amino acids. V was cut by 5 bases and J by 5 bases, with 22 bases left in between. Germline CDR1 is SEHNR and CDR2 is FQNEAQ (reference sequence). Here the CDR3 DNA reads TGTGCCAGCAGCCCGAGACAGAGGCTCGGTTTCAACGAGCAGTACTTC. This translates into CASSPRQRLGFNEQYF.

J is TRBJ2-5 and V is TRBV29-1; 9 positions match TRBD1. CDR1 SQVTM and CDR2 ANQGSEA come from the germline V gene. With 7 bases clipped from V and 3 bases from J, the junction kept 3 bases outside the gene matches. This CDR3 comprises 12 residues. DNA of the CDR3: TGCAGCGCGGGACAGGGAGAAGAGACCCAGTACTTC. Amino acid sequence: CSAGQGEETQYF.

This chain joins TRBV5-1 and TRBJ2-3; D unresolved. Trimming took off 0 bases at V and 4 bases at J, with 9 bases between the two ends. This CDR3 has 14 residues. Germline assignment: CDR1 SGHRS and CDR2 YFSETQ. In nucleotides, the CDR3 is TGCGCCAGCAGCTTGGAGGGCGCCTCAGATACGCAGTATTTT. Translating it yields CASSLEGASDTQYF. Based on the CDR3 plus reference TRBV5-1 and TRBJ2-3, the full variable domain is KAGVTQTPRYLIKTRGQQVTLSCSPISGHRSVSWYQQTPGQGLQFLFEYFSETQRNKGNFPGRFSGRQFSNSRSEMNVSTLELGDSALYLCASSLEGASDTQYFGPGTRLTVL.

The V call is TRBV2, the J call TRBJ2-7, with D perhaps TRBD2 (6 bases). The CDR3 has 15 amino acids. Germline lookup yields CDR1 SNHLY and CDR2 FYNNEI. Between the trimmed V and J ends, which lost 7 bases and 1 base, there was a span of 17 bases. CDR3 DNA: TGTGCCAGCAAAGAGTCGGGACTTCTTTCCTACGAGCAGTACTTC. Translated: CASKESGLLSYEQYF.

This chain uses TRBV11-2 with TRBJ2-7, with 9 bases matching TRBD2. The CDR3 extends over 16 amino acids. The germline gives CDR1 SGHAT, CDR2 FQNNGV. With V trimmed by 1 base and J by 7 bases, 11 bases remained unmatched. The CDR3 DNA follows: TGTGCCAGCAGCTTAGTTGCGGGAGGGCCTTTAAAGGAGCAGTACTTC. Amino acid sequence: CASSLVAGGPLKEQYF.

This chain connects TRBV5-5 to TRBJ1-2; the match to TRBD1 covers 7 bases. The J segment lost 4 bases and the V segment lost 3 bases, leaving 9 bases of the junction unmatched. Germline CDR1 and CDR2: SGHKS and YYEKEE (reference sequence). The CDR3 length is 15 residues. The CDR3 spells CASSSTGQGGYGYTF. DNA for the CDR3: TGTGCCAGCAGCTCTACCGGGCAGGGGGGCTATGGCTACACCTTC.

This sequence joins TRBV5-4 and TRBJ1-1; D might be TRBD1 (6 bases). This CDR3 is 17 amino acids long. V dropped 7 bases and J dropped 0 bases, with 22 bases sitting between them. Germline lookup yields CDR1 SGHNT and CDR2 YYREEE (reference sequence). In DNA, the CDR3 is TGTGCCAGCTCCCGGGGGGCAGGGATGACGATGAACACTGAAGCTTTCTTT. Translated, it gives CASSRGAGMTMNTEAFF.

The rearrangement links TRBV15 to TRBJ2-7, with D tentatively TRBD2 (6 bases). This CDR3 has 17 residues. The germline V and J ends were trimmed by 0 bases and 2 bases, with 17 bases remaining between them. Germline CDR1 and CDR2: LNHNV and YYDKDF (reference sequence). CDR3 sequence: CATSRDKARGITYEQYF. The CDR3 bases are TGTGCCACCAGCAGAGATAAGGCCCGGGGGATTACCTACGAGCAGTACTTC.